A single sample is the source of the 2 T cell receptor beta chains below, sequenced in a study of shared clonotypes between healthy human individuals (dated by TCRdb to 2020 to 2022). Library creation used the immunoSEQ multiplex PCR assay. Not all clones reach the TCRdb copy of this immuneACCESS table, which keeps in-frame sequences only. Checked studies attribute under half of the gap to unresolved V genes and leave the rest unexplained. The sample includes under 600,000 clones, with 95% to 98% observed a single time. The top ten constitute approximately 0.3% of the sample. CD8 naive samples were obtained by positive selection for CCR7 among CD45RO-negative cells, yielding a CD45RA+CCR7+ population from which TemRA cells were excluded. Material for sequencing was naive CD8+ T cells sorted from blood. The sample's cell subset or site label, in plain terms: CD45RA+CCR7+. These receptor sequences come from a man aged 25 to 45 in good health.

The chain recombines TRBV11-3 with TRBJ2-1, with D possibly being TRBD1 (6 bases). Between the trimmed V and J ends, which lost 3 bases and 7 bases, there was a span of 10 bases. CDR3 size: 13 residues. Germline V CDR1 and CDR2: SGHNT, YENEEA. CDR3 DNA sequence: TGTGCCAGCAGCTTTTCAGGGACAAATGAGCAGTTCTTC. Protein product: CASSFSGTNEQFF.

CDR3 sequence: CASSWPGAGELFF. The DNA for the CDR3 is TGTGCCAGCAGCTGGCCGGGAGCCGGGGAGCTGTTTTTT. V usage is TRBV11-2 and J usage is TRBJ2-2; tentatively, D is TRBD2 (6 bases). CDR1 is SGHAT, CDR2 FQNNGV, per germline. V was trimmed by 4 bases and J by 6 bases, leaving 9 bases between them. The length of the CDR3 is 13 residues.